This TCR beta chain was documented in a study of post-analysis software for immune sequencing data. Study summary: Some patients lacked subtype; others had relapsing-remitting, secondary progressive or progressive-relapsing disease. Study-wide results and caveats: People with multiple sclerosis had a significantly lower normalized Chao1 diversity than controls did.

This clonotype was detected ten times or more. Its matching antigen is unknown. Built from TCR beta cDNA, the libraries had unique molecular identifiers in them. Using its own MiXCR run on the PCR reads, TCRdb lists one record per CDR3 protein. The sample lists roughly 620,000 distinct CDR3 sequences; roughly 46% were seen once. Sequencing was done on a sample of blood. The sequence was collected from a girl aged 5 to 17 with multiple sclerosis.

DNA of the CDR3: TGTGCCAGCAGCCCGACAGGGGGTCAGTCCTACGAGCAGTACTTC. Its protein product is CASSPTGGQSYEQYF. The chain has TRBV7-8 and TRBJ2-7; the match to TRBD1 covers 9 bases. Germline CDR1 reads SGHVS; CDR2 reads FQNEAQ. The CDR3 covers 15 residues. The trim removed 5 bases at V and 1 base at J, leaving 6 bases unmatched.